A selection of T cell receptor beta chains follows, all from one sample in a study of vaccination effects on CD4 cells after COVID-19. Some clones are missing from TCRdb's copy, which holds only in-frame ones; the method was immunoSEQ multiplex PCR. The sample includes tens of thousands of clones, 65% to 70% of them seen just once. Antigens of these TCRs are unknown. Here the sequenced sample was CD4+ T cells from PBMCs cultured without peptide, taken before COVID-19 vaccination. These receptors all come from a human donor who received a COVID-19 vaccine. Each CDR3 is given with its conserved first and last residue. The order of the fields is J gene, V gene, D gene, clone size, CDR3 DNA, CDR3 protein. D genes are given only for firm matches. Clone sizes are given selectively: once, few, many, or a class where the clone is expanded.

J: TRBJ2-3
V: TRBV10-2
D: .
size: once
DNA: TGCGCCAGCAGTAATATAGAAGATACGCAGTATTTT
CDR3: CASSNIEDTQYF

J: TRBJ1-2
V: TRBV6-5
D: .
size: once
DNA: TGTGCCAGCAGTTACTCAGGGAGAGGAGGCTACACCTTC
CDR3: CASSYSGRGGYTF

J: TRBJ2-5
V: TRBV18
D: .
size: few
DNA: TGTGCCAGCTCACCAGCCTCAGAGACCCAGTACTTC
CDR3: CASSPASETQYF

J: TRBJ1-1
V: TRBV2
D: .
size: few
DNA: TGTGCCAGCAGGGAGGTAGACCGGATGAACACTGAAGCTTTCTTT
CDR3: CASREVDRMNTEAFF

J: TRBJ1-6
V: TRBV11-2
D: .
size: .
DNA: TGTGCCAGCAGCTATGGGAGGGGGAAGGGATCACCCCTCCACTTT
CDR3: CASSYGRGKGSPLHF

J: TRBJ2-6
V: TRBV27
D: TRBD1
size: .
DNA: TGTGCCAGCAGGCCCGGGACAGGGGGCGTGGGGACTGGGGCCAACGTCCTGACTTTC
CDR3: CASRPGTGGVGTGANVLTF

J: TRBJ1-5
V: TRBV19
D: .
size: .
DNA: TGTGCCAGTACCAGGGAAAGTGGACAGCCCCAGCATTTT
CDR3: CASTRESGQPQHF

J: TRBJ2-3
V: TRBV7-9
D: TRBD2
size: once
DNA: TGTGCCAGCAGCCTACGTCTAGCGGGAGATACGCAGTATTTT
CDR3: CASSLRLAGDTQYF

J: TRBJ2-7
V: TRBV5-5
D: .
size: .
DNA: TGTGCCAGCAGCTTGTTCGGCGGGCCGACCTACGAGCAGTACTTC
CDR3: CASSLFGGPTYEQYF

J: TRBJ2-3
V: TRBV5-4
D: TRBD2
size: .
DNA: TGTGCCAGCAGCTTGGAACTAGCGTCGACAGATACGCAGTATTTT
CDR3: CASSLELASTDTQYF

J: TRBJ2-3
V: TRBV29-1
D: TRBD2
size: .
DNA: TGCAGCGTCCCACTAGCGGGAGACACAGATACGCAGTATTTT
CDR3: CSVPLAGDTDTQYF

J: TRBJ2-1
V: TRBV13
D: TRBD1
size: .
DNA: TGTGCCAGCAGCTCCTCGGACAGGGAAGTAGGGAATGAGCAGTTCTTC
CDR3: CASSSSDREVGNEQFF

J: TRBJ2-1
V: TRBV6-5
D: TRBD1
size: .
DNA: TGTGCCAGCAGCTTGGGACAGGGAACTGCCAATGAGCAGTTCTTC
CDR3: CASSLGQGTANEQFF

J: TRBJ1-2
V: TRBV12-3/TRBV12-4
D: .
size: .
DNA: TGTGCCAGCAGTTTCGGTTCTAACTATGGCTACACCTTC
CDR3: CASSFGSNYGYTF

J: TRBJ2-3
V: TRBV24-1
D: TRBD2
size: .
DNA: TGTGCCACCAGTGATCCGTCACTAGCGGGGGGATTCACCACAGATACGCAGTATTTT
CDR3: CATSDPSLAGGFTTDTQYF

J: TRBJ2-1
V: TRBV5-1
D: .
size: .
DNA: TGCGCCAGCACCGATCCCGGGGCTTACAATGAGCAGTTCTTC
CDR3: CASTDPGAYNEQFF

J: TRBJ2-3
V: TRBV3-1/TRBV3-2
D: TRBD2
size: .
DNA: TGTGCCAGCAGCCAAGGGGTTAGCGGGCGGGCAGATACGCAGTATTTT
CDR3: CASSQGVSGRADTQYF

J: TRBJ1-6
V: TRBV6-1
D: .
size: .
DNA: TGTGCCAGCAGTGAAGACAGAAGGCTCTATAATTCACCCCTCCACTTT
CDR3: CASSEDRRLYNSPLHF

J: TRBJ1-1
V: TRBV6-5
D: TRBD1
size: .
DNA: TGTGCCAGCAGTTATCATCCTGACAGGGTGAACACTGAAGCTTTCTTT
CDR3: CASSYHPDRVNTEAFF

J: TRBJ1-1
V: TRBV10-3
D: TRBD1
size: .
DNA: TGTGCCATCAGAACCAAAGAAGTAGACAGGGGATACACTGAAGCTTTCTTT
CDR3: CAIRTKEVDRGYTEAFF

J: TRBJ1-6
V: TRBV30
D: .
size: .
DNA: TGTGCCTGGAGACAACAGCCTAATTCACCCCTCCACTTT
CDR3: CAWRQQPNSPLHF

J: TRBJ2-7
V: TRBV14
D: TRBD2
size: .
DNA: TGTGCCAGCAGCCAAGGGGGATATATTCGGACTAGCGGTTCCTACGAGCAGTACTTC
CDR3: CASSQGGYIRTSGSYEQYF

J: TRBJ2-1
V: TRBV19
D: TRBD1
size: few
DNA: TGTGCCAGTAGGCAACAGGGGGCCGGAGAATACCTCCATGAGCAGTTCTTC
CDR3: CASRQQGAGEYLHEQFF

J: TRBJ2-3
V: TRBV5-1
D: TRBD2
size: .
DNA: TGCGCCAGCAGCTTGGGATACGGCGGGGGGATAAGCACAGATACGCAGTATTTT
CDR3: CASSLGYGGGISTDTQYF

J: TRBJ2-1
V: TRBV10-2
D: TRBD1
size: .
DNA: TGCGCCAGCAGTTATTTACCGGGACAGGGGTACAATGAGCAGTTCTTC
CDR3: CASSYLPGQGYNEQFF

J: TRBJ1-6
V: TRBV5-3
D: TRBD1
size: .
DNA: TGTGCCAGAAGCCGCCCCCGACAGGGGGCGAAGGGTTCACCCCTCCACTTT
CDR3: CARSRPRQGAKGSPLHF

J: TRBJ2-7
V: TRBV11-2
D: .
size: .
DNA: TGTGCCAGCAGCTTATCTGGGTCCTACGAGCAGTACTTC
CDR3: CASSLSGSYEQYF

J: TRBJ2-7
V: TRBV5-1
D: .
size: .
DNA: TGCGCCAGCAGCTTGACGGTCCCCAGCTCCTACGAGCAGTACTTC
CDR3: CASSLTVPSSYEQYF

J: TRBJ2-3
V: TRBV6-5
D: .
size: once
DNA: TGTGCCAGCAGTTACCGACTTGATGGGGCAGATACACAGTATTTT
CDR3: CASSYRLDGADTQYF

J: TRBJ2-7
V: TRBV5-1
D: TRBD1
size: few
DNA: TGCGCCAGCAGCTTGGCCGGACAGGGTCCCTACGAGCAGTACTTC
CDR3: CASSLAGQGPYEQYF

J: TRBJ2-5
V: TRBV5-1
D: .
size: .
DNA: TGCGCCAGCAGCCCAGGGGAGTGGGAGACCCAGTACTTC
CDR3: CASSPGEWETQYF

J: TRBJ1-1
V: TRBV6-4
D: .
size: .
DNA: TGTGCCAGCAGACATAAGGGGGGCACTGAAGCTTTCTTT
CDR3: CASRHKGGTEAFF

J: TRBJ1-2
V: TRBV5-1
D: .
size: few
DNA: TGCGCCAGCAGCCCCGCAGGGGAGAATGGCTACACCTTC
CDR3: CASSPAGENGYTF

J: TRBJ1-2
V: TRBV5-4
D: .
size: .
DNA: TGTGCCAGCAGCTTGAGGACGGCATCTAACTATGGCTACACCTTC
CDR3: CASSLRTASNYGYTF

J: TRBJ2-7
V: TRBV3-1/TRBV3-2
D: TRBD1
size: .
DNA: TGTGCCAGCAGCCCGACAGGGCCCTACGAGCAGTACTTC
CDR3: CASSPTGPYEQYF

J: TRBJ2-7
V: TRBV27
D: TRBD1
size: medium-sized
DNA: TGTGCCAGCAGTTTCCGCCCGACAGGGGGCCACGAGCAGTACTTC
CDR3: CASSFRPTGGHEQYF

J: TRBJ2-3
V: TRBV7-6
D: TRBD2
size: .
DNA: TGTGCCAGCAGCCGACTGGGCGGGAGTGCGGATACGCAGTATTTT
CDR3: CASSRLGGSADTQYF

J: TRBJ1-1
V: TRBV10-3
D: TRBD1
size: .
DNA: TGTGCCATCAAAGGGACAGGAGACACTGAAGCTTTCTTT
CDR3: CAIKGTGDTEAFF

J: TRBJ1-4
V: TRBV2
D: .
size: .
DNA: TGTGCCAGCAGTATCGGGCAGTCTAATGAAAAACTGTTTTTT
CDR3: CASSIGQSNEKLFF

J: TRBJ2-5
V: TRBV3-1/TRBV3-2
D: .
size: .
DNA: TGTGCCAGCAGCCACGAAGGGGGGGAAGAGACCCAGTACTTC
CDR3: CASSHEGGEETQYF

J: TRBJ2-7
V: TRBV3-1/TRBV3-2
D: .
size: .
DNA: TGTGCCAGCAGCCAAGATTTCTTGGCCAGGTACGAGCAGTACTTC
CDR3: CASSQDFLARYEQYF

J: TRBJ1-5
V: TRBV7-2
D: .
size: .
DNA: TGTGCCAGCAGTGTCCGGGATGGCAATCAGCCCCAGCATTTT
CDR3: CASSVRDGNQPQHF

J: TRBJ1-2
V: TRBV30
D: .
size: .
DNA: TGTGCCTGGGCTCCTTTGGCAGCTAACTATGGCTACACCTTC
CDR3: CAWAPLAANYGYTF

J: TRBJ2-7
V: TRBV11-1
D: TRBD1
size: .
DNA: TGTGCCAGCAGCTTCAGCAGGGGGAACGAGCAGTACTTC
CDR3: CASSFSRGNEQYF

J: TRBJ1-6
V: TRBV2
D: .
size: .
DNA: TGTGCCAGCAGTGAAGATGGGGGGGCACGATCACCCCTCCACTTT
CDR3: CASSEDGGARSPLHF

J: TRBJ1-4
V: TRBV3-1/TRBV3-2
D: TRBD1
size: few
DNA: TGTGCCAGCAGCCAAGTGGGATTTGGGACAGCAAATGAAAAACTGTTTTTT
CDR3: CASSQVGFGTANEKLFF

J: TRBJ2-7
V: TRBV18
D: .
size: .
DNA: TGTGCCAGCTCGCCCCCCGGGGCCTACGAGCAGTACTTC
CDR3: CASSPPGAYEQYF

J: TRBJ2-6
V: TRBV5-1
D: .
size: .
DNA: TGCGCCAGCAGCGCCGACTTTTCTGGGGCCAACGTCCTGACTTTC
CDR3: CASSADFSGANVLTF

J: TRBJ2-1
V: TRBV7-6
D: .
size: .
DNA: TGTGCCAGCAGCTTAGAGATCGGCGGCCTATTGGGTAATGAGCAGTTCTTC
CDR3: CASSLEIGGLLGNEQFF

J: TRBJ1-5
V: TRBV2
D: .
size: few
DNA: TGTGCCAGCAGTGGATCAGGGGTGAATCAGCCCCAGCATTTT
CDR3: CASSGSGVNQPQHF

J: TRBJ2-7
V: TRBV20-1
D: .
size: .
DNA: TGCAGTGCGATAACGGACGAGCAGTACTTC
CDR3: CSAITDEQYF

J: TRBJ2-7
V: TRBV5-8
D: .
size: once
DNA: TGTGCCAGCAGTGCTGTTCAGGGAAGCTACGAGCAGTACTTC
CDR3: CASSAVQGSYEQYF

J: TRBJ2-2
V: TRBV29-1
D: TRBD1
size: .
DNA: TGCAGCGTCCGGGACAGGGGGCGTGCGAACACCGGGGAGCTGTTTTTT
CDR3: CSVRDRGRANTGELFF

J: TRBJ1-6
V: TRBV7-8
D: TRBD1
size: .
DNA: TGTGCCAGCAGCCGAGGACAGGGAGGAAATTCACCCCTCCACTTT
CDR3: CASSRGQGGNSPLHF

J: TRBJ2-3
V: TRBV27
D: .
size: .
DNA: TGTGCCAGCAGTCGCGACCTAGGGGGCACAGATACGCAGTATTTT
CDR3: CASSRDLGGTDTQYF

J: TRBJ1-1
V: TRBV9
D: TRBD1
size: .
DNA: TGTGCCAGCAGTGCACAGGGGTACACTGAAGCTTTCTTT
CDR3: CASSAQGYTEAFF

J: TRBJ2-1
V: TRBV7-7
D: TRBD2
size: once
DNA: TGTGCCAGCAGCAAACTAGCGGGAGCCAATGAGCAGTTCTTC
CDR3: CASSKLAGANEQFF

J: TRBJ1-5
V: TRBV30
D: .
size: few
DNA: TGTGCCTGGAGTGCTAATTCAGATCAGCCCCAGCATTTT
CDR3: CAWSANSDQPQHF

J: TRBJ2-5
V: TRBV12-3/TRBV12-4
D: .
size: .
DNA: TGTGCCAGCAGTCCCGAATCGAGGACCCAGTACTTC
CDR3: CASSPESRTQYF

J: TRBJ1-5
V: TRBV5-5
D: .
size: .
DNA: TGTGCCAGCAGCTTATCCGGGACAAGCCAGCCCCAGCATTTT
CDR3: CASSLSGTSQPQHF